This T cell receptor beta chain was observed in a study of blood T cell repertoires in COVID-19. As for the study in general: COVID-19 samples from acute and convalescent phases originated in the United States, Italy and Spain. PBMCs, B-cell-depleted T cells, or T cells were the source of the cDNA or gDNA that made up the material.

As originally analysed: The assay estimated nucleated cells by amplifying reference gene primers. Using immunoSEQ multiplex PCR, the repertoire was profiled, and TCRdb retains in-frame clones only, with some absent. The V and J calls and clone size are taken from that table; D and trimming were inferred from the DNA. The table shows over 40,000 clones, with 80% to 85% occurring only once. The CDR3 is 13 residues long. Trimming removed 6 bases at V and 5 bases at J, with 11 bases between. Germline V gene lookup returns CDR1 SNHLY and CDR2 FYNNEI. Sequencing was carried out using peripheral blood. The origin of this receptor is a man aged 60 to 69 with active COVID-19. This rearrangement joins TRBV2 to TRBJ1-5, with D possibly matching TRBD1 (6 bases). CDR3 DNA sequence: TGTGCCAGCAGGGGCAGGGGTGATCAGCCCCAGCATTTT. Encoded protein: CASRGRGDQPQHF.